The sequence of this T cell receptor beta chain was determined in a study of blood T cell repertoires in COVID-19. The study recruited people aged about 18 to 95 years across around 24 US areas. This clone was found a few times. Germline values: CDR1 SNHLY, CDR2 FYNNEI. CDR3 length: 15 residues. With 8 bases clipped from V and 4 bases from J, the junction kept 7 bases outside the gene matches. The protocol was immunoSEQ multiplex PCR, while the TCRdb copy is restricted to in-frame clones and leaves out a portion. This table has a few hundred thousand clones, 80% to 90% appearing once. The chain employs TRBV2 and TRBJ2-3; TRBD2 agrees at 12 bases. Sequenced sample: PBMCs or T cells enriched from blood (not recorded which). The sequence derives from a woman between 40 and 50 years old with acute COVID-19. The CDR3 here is CASARLAGVPDTQYF. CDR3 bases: TGTGCCAGCGCCCGACTAGCGGGAGTCCCAGATACGCAGTATTTT.